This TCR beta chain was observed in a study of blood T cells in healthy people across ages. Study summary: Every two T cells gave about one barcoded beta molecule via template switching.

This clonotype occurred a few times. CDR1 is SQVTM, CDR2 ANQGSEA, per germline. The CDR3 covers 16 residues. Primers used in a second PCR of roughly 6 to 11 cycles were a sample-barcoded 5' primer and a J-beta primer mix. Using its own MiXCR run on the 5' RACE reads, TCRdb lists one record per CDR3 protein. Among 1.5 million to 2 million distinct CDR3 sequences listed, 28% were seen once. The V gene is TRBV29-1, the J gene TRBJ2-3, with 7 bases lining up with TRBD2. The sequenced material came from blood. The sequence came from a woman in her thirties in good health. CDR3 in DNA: TGCAGTGCGGGCAGCGGGATAAATCTACTCGTGGATACGCAGTATTTT. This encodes CSAGSGINLLVDTQYF.